The 8 T cell receptor beta chains given below trace back to one sample, sequenced in a study of identical twins. MiXCR, applied by TCRdb to the 5' RACE reads, yields one record per CDR3 protein. This sample has 1.5 million to 2 million distinct CDR3 sequences, with roughly a third found just once. The specimen sequenced was cord blood. The origin of the receptors is a newborn girl in good health.

This clonotype was detected only a few times. The chain uses TRBV18 and TRBJ1-1; no firm D call. Germline V CDR1 and CDR2: KGHSH, LQKENI. Trimming took 2 bases from V and 10 from J, leaving 8 bases between them. The CDR3 has 11 amino acids. As DNA, the CDR3 is TGTGCCAGCTCACCATCACCGGCAGCTTTCTTT. This sequence encodes CASSPSPAAFF. Variable domain in full (rest from reference TRBV18 and TRBJ1-1): NAGVMQNPRHLVRRRGQEARLRCSPMKGHSHVYWYRQLPEEGLKFMVYLQKENIIDESGMPKERFSAEFPKEGPSILRIQQVVRGDSAAYFCASSPSPAAFFGQGTRLTVV.

This clonotype was detected only a few times. The chain combines TRBV4-2 with TRBJ2-5; the match to TRBD2 covers 11 bases. Germline V lookup: CDR1 LGHNA, CDR2 YNFKEQ. This CDR3 is 15 amino acids long. The trim removed 4 bases at V and 5 bases at J, leaving 6 bases unmatched. CDR3 residues: CASSLIAGGMETQYF. The CDR3 DNA sequence: TGTGCCAGCAGCCTCATAGCGGGGGGGATGGAGACCCAGTACTTC.

The chain employs TRBV6-1 and TRBJ2-7; D gene ambiguous. Germline CDR1 reads MNHNS; CDR2 reads SASEGT. Trimming left V 0 bases short and J 0 bases short, with 12 bases between. CDR3 length: 16 amino acids. CDR3 nucleotides: TGTGCCAGCAGTGAAGCGGCAGCAGCCGGCTCCTACGAGCAGTACTTC. Protein product: CASSEAAAAGSYEQYF.

CDR3 sequence (DNA): TGCAGTCTGTCATGGGGTGGCTATGGCTACACCTTC. It codes for CSLSWGGYGYTF. The chain couples TRBV20-1 to TRBJ1-2; D is ambiguous. The germline V gene has CDR1 DFQATT and CDR2 SNEGSKA (reference sequence). The CDR3 covers 12 residues. V shed 8 bases and J shed 4 bases, with 14 bases lying between them.

This clonotype showed up many times. V gene TRBV10-3 combines with J gene TRBJ2-7, with a weak D call TRBD2 (6 bases). Trimming took off 0 bases at V and 3 bases at J, with 12 bases between the two ends. The germline gives CDR1 ENHRY, CDR2 SYGVKD. This CDR3 is built from 15 residues. The CDR3: CAISESLLASYEQYF. CDR3 DNA sequence: TGTGCCATCAGTGAGTCGTTGCTAGCGAGCTACGAGCAGTACTTC.

This clonotype was found a few times. The V and J genes are TRBV12-3 or TRBV12-4 and TRBJ2-1, with D possibly TRBD1 on 5 matching bases. The CDR3 contains 15 residues. Deletions cut 6 bases from V and 6 bases from J, with 18 bases between. CDR3 sequence: CASSRRGTRVNEQFF. The CDR3 nucleotides are TGTGCCAGCAGCCGAAGGGGTACTCGGGTCAATGAGCAGTTCTTC.

A few counts support this clonotype. The rearrangement links TRBV10-3 to TRBJ1-3; D may be TRBD1 (6 bases). Germline CDR1 ENHRY, CDR2 SYGVKD. The CDR3 is 16 amino acids. V lost 3 bases and J lost 0, with 12 bases in between. The CDR3 loop is CAISDLQGRSGNTIYF. The CDR3 DNA is TGTGCCATCAGTGACCTACAGGGTCGCTCTGGAAACACCATATATTTT.

V usage is TRBV27 and J usage is TRBJ1-2; no definite D call. Germline assignment: CDR1 MNHEY and CDR2 SMNVEV (reference sequence). V was cut by 8 bases and J by 1 base, with 14 bases left in between. The CDR3 contains 14 residues. The CDR3 DNA reads TGTGCCAGCTGCCCTGCGGTCGGTAACTATGGCTACACCTTC. This codes for CASCPAVGNYGYTF.